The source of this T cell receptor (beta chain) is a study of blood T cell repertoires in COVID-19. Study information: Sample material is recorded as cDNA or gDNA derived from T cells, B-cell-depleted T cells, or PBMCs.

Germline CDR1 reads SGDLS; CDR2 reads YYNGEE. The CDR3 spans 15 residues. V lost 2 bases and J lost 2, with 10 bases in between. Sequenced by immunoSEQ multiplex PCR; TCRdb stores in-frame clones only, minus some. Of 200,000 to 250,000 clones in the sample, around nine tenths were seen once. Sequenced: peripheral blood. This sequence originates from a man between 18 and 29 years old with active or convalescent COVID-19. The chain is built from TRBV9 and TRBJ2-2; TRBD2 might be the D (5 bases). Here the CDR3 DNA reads TGTGCCAGCAGCGTTAGGACTGAAAACACCGGGGAGCTGTTTTTT. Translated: CASSVRTENTGELFF.